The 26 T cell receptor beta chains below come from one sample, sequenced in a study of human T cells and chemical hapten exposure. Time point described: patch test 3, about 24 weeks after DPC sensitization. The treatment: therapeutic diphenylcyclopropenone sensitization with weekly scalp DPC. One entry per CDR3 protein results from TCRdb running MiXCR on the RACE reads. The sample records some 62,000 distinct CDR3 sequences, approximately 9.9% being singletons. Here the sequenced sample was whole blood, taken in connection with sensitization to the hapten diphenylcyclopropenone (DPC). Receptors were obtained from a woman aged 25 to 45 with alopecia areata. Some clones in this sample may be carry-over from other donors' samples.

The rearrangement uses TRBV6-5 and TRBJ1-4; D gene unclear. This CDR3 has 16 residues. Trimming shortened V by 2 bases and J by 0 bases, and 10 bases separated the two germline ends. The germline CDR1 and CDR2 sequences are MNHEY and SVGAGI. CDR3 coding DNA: TGTGCCAGCAGTTACGGGTGGTCGGCAACTAATGAAAAACTGTTTTTT. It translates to CASSYGWSATNEKLFF.

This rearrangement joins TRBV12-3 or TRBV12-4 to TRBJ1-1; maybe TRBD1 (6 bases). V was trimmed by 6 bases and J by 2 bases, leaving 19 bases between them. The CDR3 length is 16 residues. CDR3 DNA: TGTGCCAGCAGGGGGGGCTACCGACTAGAAAACACTGAAGCTTTCTTT. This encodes CASRGGYRLENTEAFF.

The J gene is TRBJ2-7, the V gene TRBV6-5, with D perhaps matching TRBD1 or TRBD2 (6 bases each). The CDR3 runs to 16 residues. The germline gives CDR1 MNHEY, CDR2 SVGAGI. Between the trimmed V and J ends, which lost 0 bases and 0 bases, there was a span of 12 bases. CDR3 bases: TGTGCCAGCAGTTACTCGAAGGGGGGTGCCTCCTACGAGCAGTACTTC. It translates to CASSYSKGGASYEQYF.

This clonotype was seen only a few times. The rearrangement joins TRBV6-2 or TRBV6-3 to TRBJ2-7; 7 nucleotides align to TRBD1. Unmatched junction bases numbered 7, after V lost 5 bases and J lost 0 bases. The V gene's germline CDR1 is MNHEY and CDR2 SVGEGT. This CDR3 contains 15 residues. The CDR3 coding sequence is TGTGCCAGCAGTCGCGACAGGGCACGCTCCTACGAGCAGTACTTC. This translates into CASSRDRARSYEQYF.

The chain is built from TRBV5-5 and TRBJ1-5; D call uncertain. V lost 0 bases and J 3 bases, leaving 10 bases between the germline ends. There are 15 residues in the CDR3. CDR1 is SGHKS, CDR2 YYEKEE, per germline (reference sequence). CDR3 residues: CASSLVPTVNQPQHF. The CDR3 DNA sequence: TGTGCCAGCAGCTTGGTTCCGACGGTCAATCAGCCCCAGCATTTT.

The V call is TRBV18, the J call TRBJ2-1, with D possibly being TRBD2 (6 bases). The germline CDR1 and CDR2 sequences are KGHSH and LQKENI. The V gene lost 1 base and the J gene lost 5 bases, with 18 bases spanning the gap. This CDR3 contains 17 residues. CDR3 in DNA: TGTGCCAGCTCACCACGCGGGGTAAGCATGCGTAACAATGAGCAGTTCTTC. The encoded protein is CASSPRGVSMRNNEQFF.

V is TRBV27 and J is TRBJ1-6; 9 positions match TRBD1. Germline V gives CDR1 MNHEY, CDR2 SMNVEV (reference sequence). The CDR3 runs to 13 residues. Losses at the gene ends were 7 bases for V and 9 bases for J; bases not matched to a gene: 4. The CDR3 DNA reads TGTGCCAGCAAGGGACAGGGAGGTTCACCCCTCCACTTT. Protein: CASKGQGGSPLHF.

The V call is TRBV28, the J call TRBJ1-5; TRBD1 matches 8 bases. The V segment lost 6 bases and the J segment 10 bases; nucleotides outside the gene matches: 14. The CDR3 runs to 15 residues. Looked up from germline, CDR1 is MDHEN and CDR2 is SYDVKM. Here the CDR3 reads CASSWTGSNLSPQHF. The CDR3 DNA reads TGTGCCAGCAGCTGGACAGGGTCCAACCTCAGCCCCCAGCATTTT.

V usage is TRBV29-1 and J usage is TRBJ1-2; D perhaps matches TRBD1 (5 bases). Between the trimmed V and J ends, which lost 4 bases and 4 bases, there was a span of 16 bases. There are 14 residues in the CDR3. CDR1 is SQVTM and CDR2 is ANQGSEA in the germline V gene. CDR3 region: CSVASERGGYGYTF. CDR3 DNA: TGCAGCGTTGCTTCGGAGAGGGGCGGCTATGGCTACACCTTC.

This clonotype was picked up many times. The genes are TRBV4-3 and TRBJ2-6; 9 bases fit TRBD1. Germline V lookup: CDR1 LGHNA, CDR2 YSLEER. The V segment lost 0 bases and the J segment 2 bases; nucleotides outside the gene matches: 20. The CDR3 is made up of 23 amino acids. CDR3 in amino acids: CASSQDPQTGGLGVDAGANVLTF. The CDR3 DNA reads TGCGCCAGCAGCCAAGATCCCCAAACAGGGGGCTTAGGTGTTGACGCTGGGGCCAACGTCCTGACTTTC.

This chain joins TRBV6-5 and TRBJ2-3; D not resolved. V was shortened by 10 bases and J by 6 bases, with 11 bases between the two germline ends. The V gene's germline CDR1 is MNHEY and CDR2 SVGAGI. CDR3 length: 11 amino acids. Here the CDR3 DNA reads TGTGCCAACGGGCCGAAGGATACGCAGTATTTT. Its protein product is CANGPKDTQYF.

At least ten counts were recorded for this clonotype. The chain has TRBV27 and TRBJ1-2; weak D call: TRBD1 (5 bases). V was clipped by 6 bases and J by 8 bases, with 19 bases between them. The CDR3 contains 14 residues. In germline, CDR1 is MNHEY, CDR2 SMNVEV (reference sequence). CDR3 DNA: TGTGCCAGCAGAATGGTGGGGGTTACTACGGGCTACACCTTC. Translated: CASRMVGVTTGYTF.

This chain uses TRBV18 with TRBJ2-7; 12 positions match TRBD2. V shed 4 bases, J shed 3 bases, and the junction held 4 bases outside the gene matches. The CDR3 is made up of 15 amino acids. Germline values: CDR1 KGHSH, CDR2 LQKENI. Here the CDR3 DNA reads TGTGCCAGCTCACGACTAGCGGGAGAAAACTACGAGCAGTACTTC. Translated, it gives CASSRLAGENYEQYF.

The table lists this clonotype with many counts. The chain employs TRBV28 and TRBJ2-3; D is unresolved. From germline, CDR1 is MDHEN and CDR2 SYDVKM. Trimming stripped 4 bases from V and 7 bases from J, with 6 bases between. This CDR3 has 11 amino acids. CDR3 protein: CASSSAYTQYF. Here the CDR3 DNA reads TGTGCCAGCAGTTCAGCATATACGCAGTATTTT.

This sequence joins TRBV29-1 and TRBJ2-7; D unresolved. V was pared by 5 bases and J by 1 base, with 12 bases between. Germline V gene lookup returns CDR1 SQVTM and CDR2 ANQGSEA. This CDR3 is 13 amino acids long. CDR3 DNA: TGCAGCGTTCGGTCAGCCCAGTCCTACGAGCAGTACTTC. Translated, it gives CSVRSAQSYEQYF.

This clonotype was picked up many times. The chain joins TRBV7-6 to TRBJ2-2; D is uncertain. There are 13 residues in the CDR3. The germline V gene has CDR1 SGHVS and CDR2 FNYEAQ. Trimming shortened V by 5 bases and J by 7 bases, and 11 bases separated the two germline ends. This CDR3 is CASSPRSVGELFF. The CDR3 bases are TGTGCCAGCAGCCCCCGGTCTGTCGGGGAGCTGTTTTTT.

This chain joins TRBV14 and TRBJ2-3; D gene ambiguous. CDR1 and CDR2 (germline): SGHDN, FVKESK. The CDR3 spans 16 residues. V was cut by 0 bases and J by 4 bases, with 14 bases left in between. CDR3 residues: CASSQEPMKGADTQYF. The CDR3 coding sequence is TGTGCCAGCAGCCAAGAACCTATGAAGGGCGCAGATACGCAGTATTTT.

The CDR3 protein is CATSDFAGTEAFF. CDR3 bases: TGTGCCACCAGTGATTTCGCCGGCACTGAAGCTTTCTTT. The chain has TRBV24-1 and TRBJ1-1; D gene ambiguous. Trimming took off 1 base at V and 4 bases at J, with 6 bases between the two ends. The germline V gene has CDR1 KGHDR and CDR2 SFDVKD. The CDR3 is 13 amino acids.

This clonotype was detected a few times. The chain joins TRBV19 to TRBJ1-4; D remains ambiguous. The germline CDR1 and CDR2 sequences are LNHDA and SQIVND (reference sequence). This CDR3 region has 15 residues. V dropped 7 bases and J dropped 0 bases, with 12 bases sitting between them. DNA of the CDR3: TGTGCCAGTATTCCGGGATCTGCAACTAATGAAAAACTGTTTTTT. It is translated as CASIPGSATNEKLFF.

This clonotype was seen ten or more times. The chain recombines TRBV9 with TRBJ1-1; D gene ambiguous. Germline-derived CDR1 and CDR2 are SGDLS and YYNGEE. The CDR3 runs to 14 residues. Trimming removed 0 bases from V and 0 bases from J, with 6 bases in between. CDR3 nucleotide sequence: TGTGCCAGCAGCGTAGGATCGGTGAACACTGAAGCTTTCTTT. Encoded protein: CASSVGSVNTEAFF.

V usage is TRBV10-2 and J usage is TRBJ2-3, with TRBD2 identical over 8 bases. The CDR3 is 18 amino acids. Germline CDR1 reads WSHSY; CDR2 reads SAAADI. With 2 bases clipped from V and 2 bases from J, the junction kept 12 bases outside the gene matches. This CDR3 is CASSEIRLAGASTDTQYF. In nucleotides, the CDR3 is TGCGCCAGCAGTGAGATTCGGCTAGCGGGCGCATCCACAGATACGCAGTATTTT.

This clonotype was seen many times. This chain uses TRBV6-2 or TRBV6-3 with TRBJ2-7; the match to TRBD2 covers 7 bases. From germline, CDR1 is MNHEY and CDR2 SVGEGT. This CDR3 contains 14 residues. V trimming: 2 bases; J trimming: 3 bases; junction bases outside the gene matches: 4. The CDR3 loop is CASSYRGGHYEQYF. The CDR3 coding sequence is TGTGCCAGCAGTTACCGGGGAGGGCACTACGAGCAGTACTTC.

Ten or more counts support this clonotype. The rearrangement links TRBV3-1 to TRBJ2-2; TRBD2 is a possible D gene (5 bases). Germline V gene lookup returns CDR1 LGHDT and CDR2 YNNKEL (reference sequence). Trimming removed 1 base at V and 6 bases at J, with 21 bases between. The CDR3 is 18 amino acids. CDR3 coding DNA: TGTGCCAGCAGCCAAGTCACCGGGGTCAAGAGAGTGGCCGGGGAGCTGTTTTTT. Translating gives CASSQVTGVKRVAGELFF.

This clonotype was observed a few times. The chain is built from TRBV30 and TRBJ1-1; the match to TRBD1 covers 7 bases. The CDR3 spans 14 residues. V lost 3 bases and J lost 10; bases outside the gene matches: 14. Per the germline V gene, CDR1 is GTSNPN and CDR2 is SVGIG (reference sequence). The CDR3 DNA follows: TGTGCCTGGAGCCGAGAATCTAAGGGGGCTGGAGCTTTCTTT. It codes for CAWSRESKGAGAFF.

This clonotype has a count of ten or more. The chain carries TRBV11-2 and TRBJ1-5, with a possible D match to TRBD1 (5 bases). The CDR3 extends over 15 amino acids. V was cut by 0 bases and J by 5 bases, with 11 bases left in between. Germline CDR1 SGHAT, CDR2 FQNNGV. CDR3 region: CASSLDGALDQPQHF. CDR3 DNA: TGTGCCAGCAGCTTAGATGGGGCACTAGATCAGCCCCAGCATTTT.

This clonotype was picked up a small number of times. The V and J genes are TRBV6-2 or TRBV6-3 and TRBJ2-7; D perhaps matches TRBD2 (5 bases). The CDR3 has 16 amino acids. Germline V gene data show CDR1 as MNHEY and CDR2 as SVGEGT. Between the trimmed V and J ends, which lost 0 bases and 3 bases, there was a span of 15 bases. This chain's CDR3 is CASSYSSGRGSYEQYF. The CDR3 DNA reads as TGTGCCAGCAGTTACTCGAGCGGTCGAGGGAGCTACGAGCAGTACTTC.